Presented here are 24 T cell receptor beta chains from one specimen sequenced in a study of T-cell memory formation after mild COVID-19. TCRdb reprocessed the 5' RACE reads via MiXCR and lists one record per CDR3 protein. The sample includes approximately 480,000 distinct CDR3 sequences, 15% to 20% seen only once; the top ten take about 12%. The sample was PBMCs or a T cell subset sorted from them (not recorded which). All receptors derive from an adult woman who had mild COVID-19 (a few samples of this study predate the infection). Cell type and time point are not known.

CDR3 bases: TGTGCCACTTCTGGGGGGCCTCTCACAGATACGCAGTATTTT. Its translation is CATSGGPLTDTQYF. J is TRBJ2-3 and V is TRBV15; D is tentatively TRBD1 or TRBD2 (6 bases each). The CDR3 totals 14 residues. The ends were cut back, 9 bases at V and 2 bases at J, with 15 bases in the middle. Germline CDR1 reads LNHNV; CDR2 reads YYDKDF (reference sequence).

This clonotype occurred a few times. The gene calls are TRBV7-3 and TRBJ1-2; 12 nucleotides agree with TRBD1. Germline V lookup: CDR1 SGHTA, CDR2 FQGTGA. The CDR3 totals 16 residues. The ends lost 1 base at V and 7 bases at J; junction bases unmatched: 7. CDR3 nucleotides: TGTGCCAGCAGCTTAAGCTGGGGACAGGGGGCGGGTGGCTACACCTTC. This codes for CASSLSWGQGAGGYTF.

This clonotype was picked up a small number of times. The rearrangement links TRBV5-1 to TRBJ2-4; the match to TRBD2 covers 11 bases. In germline, CDR1 is SGHRS, CDR2 YFSETQ. Germline trimming cut 0 bases from V and 10 bases from J; bases unmatched to any gene: 6. The CDR3 extends over 15 amino acids. The CDR3: CASSLDGTSGSIQYF. The CDR3 nucleotides read TGCGCCAGCAGCTTGGACGGGACTAGCGGATCAATTCAGTACTTC.

This clonotype was counted only a few times. The genes are TRBV29-1 and TRBJ2-3; D is unresolved. This CDR3 is built from 15 residues. The V gene lost 2 bases and the J gene lost 4 bases, with 16 bases spanning the gap. Germline V gene lookup returns CDR1 SQVTM and CDR2 ANQGSEA. In DNA form, the CDR3 reads TGCAGCGTTGAACCGTGGGCGGATGTCGCAGATACGCAGTATTTT. Translating gives CSVEPWADVADTQYF.

This clonotype was seen repeatedly, ten times or more. This chain joins TRBV7-9 and TRBJ2-7; D may be TRBD1 or TRBD2 (5 bases each). The germline V gene has CDR1 SEHNR and CDR2 FQNEAQ (reference sequence). The length of the CDR3 is 12 residues. V dropped 6 bases and J dropped 3 bases, with 9 bases sitting between them. CDR3 DNA sequence: TGTGCCAGCAGTTGGGACGTCTACGAGCAGTACTTC. This sequence encodes CASSWDVYEQYF. The complete variable domain, with remaining parts taken from reference TRBV7-9 and TRBJ2-7, reads DTGVSQNPRHKITKRGQNVTFRCDPISEHNRLYWYRQTLGQGPEFLTYFQNEAQLEKSRLLSDRFSAERPKGSFSTLEIQRTEQGDSAMYLCASSWDVYEQYFGPGTRLTVT.

The V call is TRBV20-1, the J call TRBJ2-2; 14 bases fit TRBD2. The CDR3 loop spans 18 amino acids. Germline V gene sequence: CDR1 DFQATT, CDR2 SNEGSKA (reference sequence). V shed 3 bases, J shed 3 bases, and the junction held 9 bases outside the gene matches. DNA of the CDR3: TGCAGTGCTAGGGCGAGACTAGCGGGGGGGCACGACACCGGGGAGCTGTTTTTT. Residues: CSARARLAGGHDTGELFF.

This clonotype was detected only a few times. The chain combines TRBV4-3 with TRBJ2-5, with D unresolved. The CDR3 runs 14 residues. With 0 bases removed from V and 4 bases from J, the gap between germline ends came to 9 bases. Per the germline V gene, CDR1 is LGHNA and CDR2 is YSLEER. In DNA form, the CDR3 reads TGCGCCAGCAGCCAAGATCTGGGCGGAGAGACCCAGTACTTC. Translation gives CASSQDLGGETQYF.

The chain uses TRBV5-1 and TRBJ2-1; D assignment may be TRBD1 or TRBD2 (5 bases each). The length of the CDR3 is 13 residues. V dropped 6 bases and J dropped 4 bases, with 11 bases sitting between them. Germline V lookup: CDR1 SGHRS, CDR2 YFSETQ. This chain's CDR3 is CASKLGEYNEQFF. CDR3 bases: TGCGCCAGCAAGTTGGGGGAGTACAATGAGCAGTTCTTC.

The chain has TRBV19 and TRBJ1-2; no reliable D call. Germline V gives CDR1 LNHDA, CDR2 SQIVND (reference sequence). The CDR3 is made up of 16 amino acids. V was shortened by 4 bases and J by 0 bases, with 15 bases between the two germline ends. CDR3 sequence reads: CASSTSSTVSNYGYTF. CDR3 bases: TGTGCCAGTAGTACAAGCTCGACTGTCTCTAACTATGGCTACACCTTC.

This chain links TRBV25-1 with TRBJ2-1; D call uncertain. The germline V gene encodes CDR1 MGHDK and CDR2 SYGVNS. The length of the CDR3 is 15 residues. V lost 3 bases and J lost 5, with 14 bases in between. CDR3 residues: CASSDRVRSHNEQFF. The CDR3 DNA reads as TGTGCCAGCAGTGATCGGGTTAGATCACACAATGAGCAGTTCTTC. Based on the CDR3 plus reference TRBV25-1 and TRBJ2-1, the full variable domain is EADIYQTPRYLVIGTGKKITLECSQTMGHDKMYWYQQDPGMELHLIHYSYGVNSTEKGDLSSESTVSRIRTEHFPLTLESARPSHTSQYLCASSDRVRSHNEQFFGPGTRLTVL.

This clonotype was seen a few times. V and J are TRBV20-1 and TRBJ2-1; tentative D call: TRBD1 (5 bases). V was trimmed by 0 bases and J by 15 bases, leaving 12 bases between them. This CDR3 is built from 11 residues. CDR1 is DFQATT and CDR2 is SNEGSKA in the germline V gene (reference sequence). Here the CDR3 reads CSARDVQGRFF. The CDR3 DNA reads TGCAGTGCTAGAGATGTTCAGGGCCGGTTCTTC.

Ten or more counts support this clonotype. J is TRBJ2-1 and V is TRBV7-3; TRBD1 aligns across 9 bases. V lost 5 bases, J lost 7 bases, and 9 bases stayed unmatched. There are 15 residues in the CDR3. The germline gives CDR1 SGHTA, CDR2 FQGTGA. CDR3 in amino acids: CASSPTGGAPNEQFF. DNA for the CDR3: TGTGCCAGCAGCCCGACAGGGGGGGCCCCAAATGAGCAGTTCTTC.

This clonotype was seen more than once but under ten times. This chain connects TRBV5-1 to TRBJ2-3, with D maybe TRBD2 (6 bases). CDR1 and CDR2 from the germline V gene are SGHRS and YFSETQ. The CDR3 is 18 amino acids. V lost 4 bases, J lost 2 bases, and 23 bases lay in between. The CDR3 loop reads CASSGSAGSNSLTDTQYF. In DNA form, the CDR3 reads TGCGCCAGCAGCGGCAGCGCGGGGTCCAATTCCCTCACAGATACGCAGTATTTT.

In this sample, this clonotype turned up a few times. The gene calls are TRBV5-1 and TRBJ2-5; D is ambiguous. CDR1 is SGHRS, CDR2 YFSETQ, per germline. The CDR3 extends over 13 amino acids. V lost 2 bases, J lost 2 bases, and 7 bases lay in between. CDR3 DNA: TGCGCCAGCAGCTTTTCCTTTCAAGAGACCCAGTACTTC. Protein product: CASSFSFQETQYF.

This clonotype was detected only a few times. The chain carries TRBV27 and TRBJ2-7; TRBD1 aligns across 10 bases. The V segment lost 6 bases and the J segment 2 bases; nucleotides outside the gene matches: 7. Germline CDR1 reads MNHEY; CDR2 reads SMNVEV (reference sequence). This CDR3 has 15 amino acids. The CDR3 loop is CASSRGGQGTYEQYF. DNA for the CDR3: TGTGCCAGCAGCCGGGGGGGACAGGGGACCTACGAGCAGTACTTC.

This clonotype was seen ten or more times. The J gene is TRBJ2-2, the V gene TRBV12-3 or TRBV12-4, with TRBD1 matching over 7 bases. The trim removed 5 bases at V and 0 bases at J, leaving 0 bases unmatched. CDR3 size: 14 residues. Here the CDR3 DNA reads TGTGCCAGCAGTGGGACAGCGAACACCGGGGAGCTGTTTTTT. Translating it yields CASSGTANTGELFF.

The chain joins TRBV9 to TRBJ1-2, with D unclear. CDR1 is SGDLS, CDR2 YYNGEE, per germline. This CDR3 comprises 16 residues. V lost 0 bases and J 0 bases, leaving 12 bases between the germline ends. CDR3 sequence: CASSVDGHLTNYGYTF. The CDR3 bases are TGTGCCAGCAGCGTAGACGGGCACTTGACTAACTATGGCTACACCTTC.

This clonotype appeared a few times. The CDR3, as DNA: TGTGCCAGCAAAAGTGGGGGAGGCGATACGCAGTATTTT. Protein product: CASKSGGGDTQYF. V and J are TRBV6-1 and TRBJ2-3; D is possibly TRBD2 (6 bases). V lost 7 bases and J lost 6, with 14 bases in between. CDR3 length: 13 residues. Germline V CDR1 and CDR2: MNHNS, SASEGT.

This chain joins TRBV7-9 and TRBJ2-1; 14 nucleotides agree with TRBD2. With 8 bases clipped from V and 9 bases from J, the junction kept 6 bases outside the gene matches. The CDR3 length is 14 residues. The germline V gene encodes CDR1 SEHNR and CDR2 FQNEAQ (reference sequence). The CDR3 sequence: CASPGTSGSSEQFF. The CDR3 DNA reads as TGTGCCAGCCCCGGGACTAGCGGGAGTAGTGAGCAGTTCTTC.

This clonotype was observed a handful of times. The CDR3 sequence: CASSYLSRGQGDTEAFF. DNA for the CDR3: TGTGCCAGCAGTTACTTATCGAGGGGACAGGGTGACACTGAAGCTTTCTTT. The chain carries TRBV6-2 or TRBV6-3 and TRBJ1-1; 9 bases match TRBD1. CDR1 is MNHEY and CDR2 is SVGEGT in the germline V gene. The CDR3 runs to 17 residues. V shed 1 base and J 3 bases; nucleotides not matched to a gene: 9.

This clonotype was observed a few times. The rearrangement links TRBV5-5 to TRBJ2-2, with D tentatively TRBD1 (5 bases). The germline CDR1 and CDR2 sequences are SGHKS and YYEKEE (reference sequence). V was shortened by 0 bases and J by 12 bases, with 9 bases between the two germline ends. CDR3 length: 12 amino acids. Here the CDR3 reads CASSLVAGKLFF. CDR3 nucleotide sequence: TGTGCCAGCAGCTTGGTGGCAGGGAAGCTGTTTTTT.

A few counts support this clonotype. The CDR3 is CASSLLGTGGEAQYF. DNA of the CDR3: TGTGCCAGCAGTTTATTAGGGACAGGGGGCGAGGCCCAGTACTTC. The chain couples TRBV28 to TRBJ2-5; 12 bases are a match to TRBD1. The CDR3 consists of 15 residues. Per the germline V gene, CDR1 is MDHEN and CDR2 is SYDVKM. Unmatched junction bases numbered 6, after V lost 1 base and J lost 9 bases.

The genes are TRBV6-5 and TRBJ2-3, with 7 bases aligning to TRBD2. The germline V gene encodes CDR1 MNHEY and CDR2 SVGAGI. The CDR3 length is 18 residues. With 6 bases clipped from V and 2 bases from J, the junction kept 17 bases outside the gene matches. CDR3 nucleotide sequence: TGTGCCAGCAGCTATGGTAGCGGGTTGGGCCTCTACACAGATACGCAGTATTTT. Residues: CASSYGSGLGLYTDTQYF.

This clonotype was detected only a few times. The rearrangement uses TRBV7-2 and TRBJ1-3; D remains unclear. The CDR3 contains 12 residues. Germline CDR1 and CDR2: SGHTA and FQGNSA. Trimming removed 4 bases from V and 2 bases from J, with 3 bases in between. The CDR3 protein is CASSSPGNTIYF. The CDR3 DNA is TGTGCCAGCAGCTCACCTGGAAACACCATATATTTT.